A selection of T cell receptor beta chains follows, all from one sample in a study of neurological immune-mediated disorders. Via MiXCR, TCRdb re-called the 5' RACE reads, giving one row per CDR3 protein. The sample lists about 57,000 distinct CDR3 sequences, approximately 12% occurring once. Material for sequencing was PBMCs. The receptors stem from a male donor with HTLV-1-associated myelopathy (HAM/TSP). Each CDR3 is given without its conserved first and last residue. Each record gives: CDR3 protein, J gene, V gene.

CDR3: ASTTQGTGYDEQF
J: TRBJ2-1
V: TRBV12-3/TRBV12-4

CDR3: ASSYSRNTEAF
J: TRBJ1-1
V: TRBV6-5

CDR3: SAIRNYEQY
J: TRBJ2-7
V: TRBV20-1

CDR3: ASSPTGTDTQY
J: TRBJ2-3
V: TRBV3-1

CDR3: AISESRTGDYGYT
J: TRBJ1-2
V: TRBV10-3

CDR3: ASSLRGPNSYNEQF
J: TRBJ2-1
V: TRBV7-2

CDR3: ASSYWGAETDTQY
J: TRBJ2-3
V: TRBV6-5

CDR3: SARTGVGQPQH
J: TRBJ1-5
V: TRBV20-1

CDR3: ASSGSEKLF
J: TRBJ1-4
V: TRBV2

CDR3: SATRTWNTEAF
J: TRBJ1-1
V: TRBV20-1

CDR3: ASSYDRGGSGNTIY
J: TRBJ1-3
V: TRBV5-1

CDR3: ASSLGDVQF
J: TRBJ2-1
V: TRBV5-1

CDR3: SATPLRGGYEQY
J: TRBJ2-7
V: TRBV20-1

CDR3: ASSSAPGTGSWDTQY
J: TRBJ2-3
V: TRBV7-2

CDR3: ASTELAGTDTQY
J: TRBJ2-3
V: TRBV5-1

CDR3: SPRGLSSYEQY
J: TRBJ2-7
V: TRBV20-1

CDR3: ASSELGTVNTEAF
J: TRBJ1-1
V: TRBV2

CDR3: SARETGSFTDTQY
J: TRBJ2-3
V: TRBV20-1

CDR3: SARAANSPLH
J: TRBJ1-6
V: TRBV20-1

CDR3: ASSLLAGVTDTQY
J: TRBJ2-3
V: TRBV7-9

CDR3: ASSGAGQGREQY
J: TRBJ2-7
V: TRBV6-1

CDR3: SAREPKDYGYT
J: TRBJ1-2
V: TRBV20-1

CDR3: ASSSTSDAQY
J: TRBJ2-3
V: TRBV6-2/TRBV6-3

CDR3: SVEDSRGSNEKLF
J: TRBJ1-4
V: TRBV29-1

CDR3: ASSKEDRGSYNEQF
J: TRBJ2-1
V: TRBV21-1

CDR3: ASSILAGVGNYEQY
J: TRBJ2-7
V: TRBV19

CDR3: ASSPLGENIQY
J: TRBJ2-4
V: TRBV18

CDR3: ASSLEGLDETQY
J: TRBJ2-5
V: TRBV5-1

CDR3: SATFGTAVGFT
J: TRBJ1-2
V: TRBV20-1

CDR3: ASSLTSGGWNEQF
J: TRBJ2-1
V: TRBV7-9

CDR3: ASSYFDRDSGNTIY
J: TRBJ1-3
V: TRBV6-5

CDR3: ASSFGGGTDTQY
J: TRBJ2-3
V: TRBV7-7

CDR3: ASSLGRGHATDTQY
J: TRBJ2-3
V: TRBV5-1

CDR3: ASSLSRGSYNEQF
J: TRBJ2-1
V: TRBV5-1

CDR3: ASSLDVGSYEQY
J: TRBJ2-7
V: TRBV5-1

CDR3: ASSPRLAGTTDTQY
J: TRBJ2-3
V: TRBV9

CDR3: ASSLGVRSGSDTQY
J: TRBJ2-3
V: TRBV11-2

CDR3: AISERGEAF
J: TRBJ1-1
V: TRBV10-3

CDR3: ASSFQATYNEQF
J: TRBJ2-1
V: TRBV5-1

CDR3: SARIPRGFQKTGSNQPQH
J: TRBJ1-5
V: TRBV20-1

CDR3: ASSLGNTDTQY
J: TRBJ2-3
V: TRBV5-1

CDR3: ASSWQTLRTDTQY
J: TRBJ2-3
V: TRBV7-9

CDR3: ASSGQTRGRGELF
J: TRBJ2-2
V: TRBV6-2/TRBV6-3

CDR3: ATQLAGGDTQY
J: TRBJ2-3
V: TRBV28

CDR3: ASILGPGLTDTQY
J: TRBJ2-3
V: TRBV7-2

CDR3: ASSLGLAGNRDTQY
J: TRBJ2-3
V: TRBV7-9

CDR3: SARDEGAEAF
J: TRBJ1-1
V: TRBV20-1

CDR3: ASSDPWGSESGELF
J: TRBJ2-2
V: TRBV10-1